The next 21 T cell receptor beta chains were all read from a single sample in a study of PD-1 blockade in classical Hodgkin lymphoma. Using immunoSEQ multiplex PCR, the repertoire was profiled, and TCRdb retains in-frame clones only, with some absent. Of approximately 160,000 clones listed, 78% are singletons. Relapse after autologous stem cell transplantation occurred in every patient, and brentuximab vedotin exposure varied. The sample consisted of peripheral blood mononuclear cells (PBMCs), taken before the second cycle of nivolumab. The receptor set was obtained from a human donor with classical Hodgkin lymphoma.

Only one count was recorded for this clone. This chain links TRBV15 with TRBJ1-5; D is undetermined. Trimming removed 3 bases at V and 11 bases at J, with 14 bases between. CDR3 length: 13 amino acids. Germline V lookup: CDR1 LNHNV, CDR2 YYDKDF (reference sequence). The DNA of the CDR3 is TGTGCCACCAGCAGTAATATGGTTAGAGCCCAGCATTTT. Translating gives CATSSNMVRAQHF.

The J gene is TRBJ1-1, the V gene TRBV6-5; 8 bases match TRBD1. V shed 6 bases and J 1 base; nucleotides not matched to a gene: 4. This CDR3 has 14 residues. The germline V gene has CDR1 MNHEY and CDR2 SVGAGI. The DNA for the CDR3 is TGTGCCAGCAGGCAGGGGGCGAGGAACACTGAAGCTTTCTTT. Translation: CASRQGARNTEAFF.

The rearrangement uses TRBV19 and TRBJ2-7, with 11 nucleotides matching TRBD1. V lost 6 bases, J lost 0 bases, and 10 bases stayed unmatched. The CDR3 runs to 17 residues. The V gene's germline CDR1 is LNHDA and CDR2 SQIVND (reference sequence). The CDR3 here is CASRPSGTGGPSYEQYF. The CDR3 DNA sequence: TGTGCCAGTAGGCCCTCCGGGACAGGGGGACCCTCCTACGAGCAGTACTTC.

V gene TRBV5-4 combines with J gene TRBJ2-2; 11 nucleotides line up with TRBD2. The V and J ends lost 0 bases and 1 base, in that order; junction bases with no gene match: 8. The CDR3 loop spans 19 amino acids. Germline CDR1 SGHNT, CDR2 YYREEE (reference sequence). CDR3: CASSLAPGLAGGNTGELFF. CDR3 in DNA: TGTGCCAGCAGCTTGGCCCCGGGGCTAGCGGGGGGGAACACCGGGGAGCTGTTTTTT.

The CDR3, as DNA: TGCGCCAGCAGCCAAGTATTTCAGGGAAGGGATACGCAGTATTTT. Its translation is CASSQVFQGRDTQYF. This sequence joins TRBV4-3 and TRBJ2-3; weak D call: TRBD1 (5 bases). V dropped 1 base and J dropped 6 bases, with 14 bases sitting between them. Germline V gene lookup returns CDR1 LGHNA and CDR2 YSLEER. The CDR3 is 15 residues long.

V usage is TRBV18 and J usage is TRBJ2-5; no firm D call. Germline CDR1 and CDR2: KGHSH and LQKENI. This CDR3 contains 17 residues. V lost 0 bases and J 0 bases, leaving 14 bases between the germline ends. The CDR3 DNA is TGTGCCAGCTCACCACCGGGTTATGTGAGCAACCAAGAGACCCAGTACTTC. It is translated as CASSPPGYVSNQETQYF.

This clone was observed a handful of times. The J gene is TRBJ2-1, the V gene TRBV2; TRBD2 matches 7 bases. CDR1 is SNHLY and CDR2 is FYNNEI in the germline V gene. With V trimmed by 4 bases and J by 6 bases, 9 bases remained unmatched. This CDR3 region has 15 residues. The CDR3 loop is CASSVDGGSFNEQFF. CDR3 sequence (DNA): TGTGCCAGCAGTGTAGATGGCGGGAGTTTCAATGAGCAGTTCTTC.

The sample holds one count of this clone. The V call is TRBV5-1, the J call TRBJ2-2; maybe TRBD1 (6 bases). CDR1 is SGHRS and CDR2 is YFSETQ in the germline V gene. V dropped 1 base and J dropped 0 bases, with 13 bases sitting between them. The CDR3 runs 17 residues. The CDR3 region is CASSLLQGYANTGELFF. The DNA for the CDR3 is TGCGCCAGCAGCTTGTTACAGGGCTACGCGAACACCGGGGAGCTGTTTTTT.

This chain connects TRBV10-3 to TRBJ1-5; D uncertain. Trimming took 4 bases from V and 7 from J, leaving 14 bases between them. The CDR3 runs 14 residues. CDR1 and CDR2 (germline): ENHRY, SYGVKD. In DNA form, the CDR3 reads TGTGCCATCAGTGTCTCAGGTAGCCAACAGCCCCAGCATTTT. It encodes CAISVSGSQQPQHF.

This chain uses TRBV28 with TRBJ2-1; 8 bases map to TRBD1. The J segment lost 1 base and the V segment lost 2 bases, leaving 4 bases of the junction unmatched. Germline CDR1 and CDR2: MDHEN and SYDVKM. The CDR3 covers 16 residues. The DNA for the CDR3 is TGTGCCAGCAGTTTACGACAGGGGAGGTCCTACAATGAGCAGTTCTTC. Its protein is CASSLRQGRSYNEQFF.

The CDR3 DNA is TGCGCCAGCAGCAACCGGGACAGGGGGCCTGGGGAGCAGTACTTC. It specifies CASSNRDRGPGEQYF. The chain links TRBV5-1 to TRBJ2-7; 12 nucleotides agree with TRBD1. From germline, CDR1 is SGHRS and CDR2 YFSETQ. V lost 4 bases and J lost 7; bases outside the gene matches: 9. This CDR3 contains 15 residues.

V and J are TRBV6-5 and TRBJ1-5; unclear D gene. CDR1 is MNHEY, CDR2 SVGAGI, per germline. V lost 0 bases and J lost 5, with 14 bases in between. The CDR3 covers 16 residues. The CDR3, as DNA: TGTGCCAGCAGTTACTCGTTTGTTACAGTTCATCAGCCCCAGCATTTT. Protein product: CASSYSFVTVHQPQHF.

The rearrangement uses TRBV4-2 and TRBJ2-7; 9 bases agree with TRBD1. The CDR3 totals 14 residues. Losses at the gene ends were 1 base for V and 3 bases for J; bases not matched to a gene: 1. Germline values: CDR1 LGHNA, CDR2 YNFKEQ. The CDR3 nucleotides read TGTGCCAGCAGCCAAGGGACAGGGGTCTACGAGCAGTACTTC. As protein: CASSQGTGVYEQYF.

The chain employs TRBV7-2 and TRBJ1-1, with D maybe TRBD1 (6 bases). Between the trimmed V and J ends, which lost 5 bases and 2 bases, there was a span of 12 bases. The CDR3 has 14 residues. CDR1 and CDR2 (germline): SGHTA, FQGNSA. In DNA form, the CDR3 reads TGTGCCAGCAGCCCCGACAGGAGAAACACTGAAGCTTTCTTT. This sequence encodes CASSPDRRNTEAFF.

The CDR3 DNA sequence: TGTGCCAGCAGCTCCGTTGGCTACACCTTC. Residues: CASSSVGYTF. The chain couples TRBV6-6 to TRBJ1-2; D gene uncertain. The CDR3 is 10 amino acids. Trimming stripped 6 bases from V and 7 bases from J, with 6 bases between. Germline V CDR1 and CDR2: MNHNY, SVGAGI (reference sequence).

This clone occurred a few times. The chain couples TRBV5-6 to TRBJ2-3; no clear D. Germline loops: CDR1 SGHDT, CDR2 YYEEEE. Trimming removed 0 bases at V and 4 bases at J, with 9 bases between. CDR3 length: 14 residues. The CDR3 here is CASSLGGFSDTQYF. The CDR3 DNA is TGTGCCAGCAGCTTGGGGGGATTCTCAGATACGCAGTATTTT.

Written as DNA, the CDR3 is TGTGCCAGCAGGAGAGGGACCGCTGGAAACACCATATATTTT. It specifies CASRRGTAGNTIYF. The V gene is TRBV6-5, the J gene TRBJ1-3; D possibly corresponds to TRBD1 (5 bases). CDR3 size: 14 residues. Trimming pared 6 bases from V and 2 bases from J, leaving 11 bases between. Germline CDR1 is MNHEY and CDR2 is SVGAGI.

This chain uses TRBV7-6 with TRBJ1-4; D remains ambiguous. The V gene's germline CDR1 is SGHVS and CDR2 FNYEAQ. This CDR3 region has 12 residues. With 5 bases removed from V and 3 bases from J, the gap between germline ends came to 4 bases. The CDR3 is CASSRSNEKLFF. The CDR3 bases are TGTGCCAGCAGCCGCTCTAATGAAAAACTGTTTTTT.

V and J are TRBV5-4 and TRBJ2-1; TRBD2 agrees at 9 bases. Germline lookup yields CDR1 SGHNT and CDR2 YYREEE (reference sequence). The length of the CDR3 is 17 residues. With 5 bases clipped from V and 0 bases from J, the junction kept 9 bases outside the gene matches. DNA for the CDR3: TGTGCCAGCAGATATGGGACTAGCAGACTCTCCTACAATGAGCAGTTCTTC. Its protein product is CASRYGTSRLSYNEQFF.

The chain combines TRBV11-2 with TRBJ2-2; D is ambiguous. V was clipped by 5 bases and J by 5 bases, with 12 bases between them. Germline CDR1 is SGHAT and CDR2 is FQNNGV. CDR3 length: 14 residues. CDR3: CASSPDPNTGELFF. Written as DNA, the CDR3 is TGTGCCAGCAGCCCTGACCCCAATACCGGGGAGCTGTTTTTT.

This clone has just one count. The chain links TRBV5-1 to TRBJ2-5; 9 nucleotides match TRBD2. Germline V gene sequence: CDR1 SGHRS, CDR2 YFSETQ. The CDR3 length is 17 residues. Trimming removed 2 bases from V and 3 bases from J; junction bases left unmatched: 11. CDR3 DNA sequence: TGCGCCAGCAGCTTTAAGCCTAGCGGGAACATAAAAGAGACCCAGTACTTC. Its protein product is CASSFKPSGNIKETQYF.